The 20 T cell receptor beta chains listed next were all sequenced from one sample in a study of blood T cells in healthy people across ages. A second PCR, run for about 7 to 11 cycles, used a sample-barcoded 5' primer plus a J-beta primer mix. Via MiXCR, TCRdb re-called the 5' RACE reads, giving one row per CDR3 protein. The table includes 1.5 million to 2 million distinct CDR3 sequences, 28% detected once. Specimen: blood. Receptors were obtained from a woman aged 25 to 39 in good health.

For this clonotype: This may stem from a read error, because a much larger clone lies one nucleotide away. The chain employs TRBV2 and TRBJ2-4; D not certain. This CDR3 is built from 14 residues. Trimming removed 7 bases from V and 13 bases from J, with 23 bases in between. CDR1 and CDR2 (germline): SNHLY, FYNNEI. The CDR3, as DNA: TGTGCCAGCACTCCCCTTAGGAAGGTGGACGGGCAGTACTTC. It encodes CASTPLRKVDGQYF.

V is TRBV9 and J is TRBJ2-1; TRBD1 might be the D (7 bases). Trimming pared 3 bases from V and 13 bases from J, leaving 23 bases between. The CDR3 covers 15 residues. CDR1 SGDLS and CDR2 YYNGEE come from the germline V gene. CDR3 in amino acids: CASSARPTLRDRQFF. The CDR3 nucleotides read TGTGCCAGCAGCGCCCGACCAACACTGCGGGACAGACAGTTCTTC.

The gene calls are TRBV6-5 and TRBJ1-2; D is unresolved. The CDR3 has 13 amino acids. Deletions cut 5 bases from V and 4 bases from J, with 11 bases between. CDR1 is MNHEY and CDR2 is SVGAGI in the germline V gene. The chain's CDR3 is CASSRTMGYGYTF. CDR3 coding DNA: TGTGCCAGCAGTCGTACCATGGGCTATGGCTACACCTTC.

This rearrangement joins TRBV20-1 to TRBJ1-5; TRBD1 might be the D (5 bases). V lost 0 bases and J 5 bases, leaving 11 bases between the germline ends. The V gene's germline CDR1 is DFQATT and CDR2 SNEGSKA (reference sequence). This CDR3 region has 14 residues. CDR3: CSARDPRGDQPQHF. The CDR3 DNA reads as TGCAGTGCTAGAGATCCGCGAGGGGATCAGCCCCAGCATTTT.

CDR3 DNA: TGTGCCAGCAGCTTAGGTCGGAACCCCTACGAGCAGTACTTC. Protein product: CASSLGRNPYEQYF. The chain joins TRBV7-2 to TRBJ2-7; no firm D call. The CDR3 has 14 residues. CDR1 and CDR2 (germline): SGHTA, FQGNSA. V lost 1 base and J lost 2, with 9 bases in between.

V gene TRBV4-2 combines with J gene TRBJ2-5; 7 bases map to TRBD1. The J segment lost 4 bases and the V segment lost 0 bases, leaving 2 bases of the junction unmatched. The CDR3 is made up of 14 amino acids. The germline V gene encodes CDR1 LGHNA and CDR2 YNFKEQ. CDR3 sequence: CASSQEHRGETQYF. The CDR3 DNA reads as TGTGCCAGCAGCCAAGAACACAGGGGAGAGACCCAGTACTTC.

The chain recombines TRBV4-1 with TRBJ2-7, with 7 nucleotides matching TRBD1. J gave up 2 bases and V 0 bases, and 7 bases lay outside the gene matches. CDR1 MGHRA and CDR2 YSYEKL come from the germline V gene. The CDR3 sequence is 16 residues long. This CDR3 reads CASSQDGSGTAYEQYF. DNA for the CDR3: TGCGCCAGCAGCCAAGATGGTTCCGGGACAGCCTACGAGCAGTACTTC.

V usage is TRBV19 and J usage is TRBJ1-1; 9 bases match TRBD1. Losses at the gene ends were 6 bases for V and 1 base for J; bases not matched to a gene: 6. Germline CDR1 is LNHDA and CDR2 is SQIVND (reference sequence). This CDR3 is 15 amino acids long. CDR3: CASSATGGRNTEAFF. CDR3 nucleotides: TGTGCCAGTAGCGCAACAGGGGGCAGGAACACTGAAGCTTTCTTT.

This chain links TRBV12-3 or TRBV12-4 with TRBJ2-7; 9 bases fit TRBD1. The CDR3 runs 15 residues. After removal of 5 bases from V and 3 bases from J, the junction contained 8 bases not matched to a gene. Here the CDR3 reads CASSRAGTGIYEQYF. The CDR3 DNA reads as TGTGCCAGCAGTCGCGCTGGGACAGGGATCTACGAGCAGTACTTC.

The chain combines TRBV5-4 with TRBJ2-7, with TRBD2 matching over 11 bases. This CDR3 spans 16 amino acids. CDR1 and CDR2 (germline): SGHNT, YYREEE (reference sequence). V shed 5 bases and J 10 bases; nucleotides not matched to a gene: 17. The CDR3 sequence: CASSFQFGSSGGIQYF. The CDR3 bases are TGTGCCAGCAGTTTTCAGTTTGGATCTAGCGGGGGGATTCAGTACTTC. Complete variable domain (other parts from reference TRBV5-4 and TRBJ2-7): ETGVTQSPTHLIKTRGQQVTLRCSSQSGHNTVSWYQQALGQGPQFIFQYYREEENGRGNFPPRFSGLQFPNYSSELNVNALELDDSALYLCASSFQFGSSGGIQYFGPGTRLTVT.

The chain uses TRBV7-2 and TRBJ2-5; maybe TRBD2 (7 bases). V lost 5 bases, J lost 4 bases, and 20 bases lay in between. The length of the CDR3 is 16 residues. CDR1 and CDR2 (germline): SGHTA, FQGNSA. The CDR3 here is CASSPGIGRGAETQYF. The CDR3 DNA reads as TGTGCCAGCAGCCCTGGCATAGGGAGGGGGGCAGAGACCCAGTACTTC.

This rearrangement joins TRBV2 to TRBJ2-7, with TRBD2 as a possible D gene (7 bases). The J call may be wrong; the DNA end is better matched by TRBJ2-5. Looked up from germline, CDR1 is SNHLY and CDR2 is FYNNEI. There are 15 residues in the CDR3. Here the CDR3 DNA reads TGTGCCAGCAGCCCCCGGGGGGCAAATTATGAGACCCAGTACTTC. Encoded protein: CASSPRGANYETQYF.

This clonotype was recorded a few times. This chain joins TRBV5-6 and TRBJ2-5, with a weak D call TRBD1 (5 bases). This CDR3 is built from 15 residues. The V end lost 0 bases, the J end lost 3 bases, and 12 bases lay between the germline ends. From germline, CDR1 is SGHDT and CDR2 YYEEEE. Here the CDR3 DNA reads TGTGCCAGCAGCTTGGCTACCCAGGGTAAAGAGACCCAGTACTTC. Protein: CASSLATQGKETQYF.

The chain combines TRBV6-5 with TRBJ2-1, with unresolved D. Germline-derived CDR1 and CDR2 are MNHEY and SVGAGI. There are 15 residues in the CDR3. Trimming shortened V by 5 bases and J by 6 bases, and 17 bases separated the two germline ends. The chain's CDR3 is CASSPYETLLNEQFF. In DNA form, the CDR3 reads TGTGCCAGCAGTCCCTATGAGACGCTCCTCAATGAGCAGTTCTTC.

The V call is TRBV5-1, the J call TRBJ2-1; the match to TRBD2 covers 10 bases. After removal of 3 bases from V and 5 bases from J, the junction contained 8 bases not matched to a gene. Germline V gene lookup returns CDR1 SGHRS and CDR2 YFSETQ. CDR3 length: 16 amino acids. CDR3 region: CASSSISGGADNEQFF. The CDR3 nucleotides are TGCGCCAGCAGCTCCATAAGCGGGGGGGCCGACAATGAGCAGTTCTTC.

This sequence joins TRBV9 and TRBJ2-1; TRBD1 aligns across 7 bases. The CDR3 totals 13 residues. The V gene end was trimmed by 6 bases and the J gene end by 9 bases; junction bases not matched to a gene: 9. Germline loops: CDR1 SGDLS, CDR2 YYNGEE. CDR3 sequence (DNA): TGTGCCAGCAAAGCCGACAGGGAGCCTGAGCAGTTCTTC. Its protein is CASKADREPEQFF. The full variable domain, completed using reference TRBV9 and TRBJ2-1, is DSGVTQTPKHLITATGQRVTLRCSPRSGDLSVYWYQQSLDQGLQFLIQYYNGEERAKGNILERFSAQQFPDLHSELNLSSLELGDSALYFCASKADREPEQFFGPGTRLTVL.

The table lists this clonotype with many counts. This sequence joins TRBV29-1 and TRBJ1-2; 11 nucleotides match TRBD1. Germline CDR1 reads SQVTM; CDR2 reads ANQGSEA. V shed 6 bases, J shed 4 bases, and the junction held 4 bases outside the gene matches. This CDR3 has 13 amino acids. The CDR3 nucleotides are TGCAGCGTCGGGACAGGGGGGCCCTATGGCTACACCTTC. Its protein product is CSVGTGGPYGYTF.

The J gene is TRBJ1-2, the V gene TRBV7-9, with D hard to call. The germline V gene has CDR1 SEHNR and CDR2 FQNEAQ (reference sequence). Trimming cost V 5 bases and J 2 bases, with 15 bases left between them. CDR3 length: 15 residues. The CDR3 spells CASSRTGEVNYGYTF. In DNA form, the CDR3 reads TGTGCCAGCAGCCGAACCGGTGAGGTAAACTATGGCTACACCTTC.

This sequence joins TRBV7-2 and TRBJ2-1; TRBD2 might be the D (6 bases). Trimming cost V 5 bases and J 8 bases, with 16 bases left between them. Germline CDR1 reads SGHTA; CDR2 reads FQGNSA. CDR3 size: 14 residues. CDR3: CASSQRGLRDEQFF. The DNA of the CDR3 is TGTGCCAGCAGCCAACGGGGACTTCGCGATGAGCAGTTCTTC.

The chain uses TRBV4-1 and TRBJ2-3; 10 bases line up with TRBD2. CDR3 size: 16 residues. V was clipped by 3 bases and J by 3 bases; unmatched bases: 6. Germline lookup yields CDR1 MGHRA and CDR2 YSYEKL. CDR3 protein: CASSQQRGGLTDTQYF. As DNA, the CDR3 is TGCGCCAGCAGCCAGCAGCGGGGGGGCCTGACAGATACGCAGTATTTT.